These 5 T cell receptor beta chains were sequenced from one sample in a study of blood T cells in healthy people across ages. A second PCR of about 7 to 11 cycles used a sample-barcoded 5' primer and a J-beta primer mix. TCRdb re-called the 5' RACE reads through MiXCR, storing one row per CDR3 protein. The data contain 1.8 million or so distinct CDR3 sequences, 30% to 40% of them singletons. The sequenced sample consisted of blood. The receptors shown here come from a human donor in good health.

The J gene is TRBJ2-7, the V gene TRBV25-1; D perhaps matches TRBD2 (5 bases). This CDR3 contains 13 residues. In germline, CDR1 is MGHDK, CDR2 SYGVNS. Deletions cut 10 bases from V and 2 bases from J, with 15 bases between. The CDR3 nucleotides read TGTGCCACCCAGAGGAGAGGGACCTACGAGCAGTACTTC. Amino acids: CATQRRGTYEQYF.

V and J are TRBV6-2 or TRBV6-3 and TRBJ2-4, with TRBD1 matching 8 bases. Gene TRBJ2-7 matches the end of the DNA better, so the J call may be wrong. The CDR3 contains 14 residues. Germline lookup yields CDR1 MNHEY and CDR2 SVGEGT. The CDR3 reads CASSDQDRAGEQYF. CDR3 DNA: TGTGCCAGCAGTGACCAGGACAGGGCGGGCGAGCAGTACTTC.

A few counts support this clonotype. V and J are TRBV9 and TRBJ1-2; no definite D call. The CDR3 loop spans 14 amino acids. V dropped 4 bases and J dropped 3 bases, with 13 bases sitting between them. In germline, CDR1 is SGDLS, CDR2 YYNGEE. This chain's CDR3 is CASSSNGMDYGYTF. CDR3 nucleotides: TGTGCCAGCAGCTCGAACGGGATGGACTATGGCTACACCTTC. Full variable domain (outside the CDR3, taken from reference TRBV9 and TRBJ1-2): DSGVTQTPKHLITATGQRVTLRCSPRSGDLSVYWYQQSLDQGLQFLIQYYNGEERAKGNILERFSAQQFPDLHSELNLSSLELGDSALYFCASSSNGMDYGYTFGSGTRLTVV.

In nucleotides, the CDR3 is TGTGCCATCAGACCCCGGGGACTAGCGGGGGACCTTCGAACCGGGGAGCTGTTTTTT. Protein product: CAIRPRGLAGDLRTGELFF. This sequence joins TRBV10-3 and TRBJ2-2; 14 nucleotides match TRBD2. Looked up from germline, CDR1 is ENHRY and CDR2 is SYGVKD. The length of the CDR3 is 19 residues. Trimming cost V 6 bases and J 5 bases; bases outside gene matches: 14.

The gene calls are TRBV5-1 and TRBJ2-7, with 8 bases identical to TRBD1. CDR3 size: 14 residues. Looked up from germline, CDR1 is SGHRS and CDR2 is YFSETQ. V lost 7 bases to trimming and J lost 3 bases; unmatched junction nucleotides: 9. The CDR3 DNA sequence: TGCGCCAGCCGACCGACAGGGGCCCACTACGAGCAGTACTTC. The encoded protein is CASRPTGAHYEQYF.